These T cell receptor beta chains were read from a single sample in a study of OX40 agonist ivuxolimab in advanced cancers. Repertoires were generated with immunoSEQ multiplex PCR, while TCRdb's copy carries only in-frame clones and drops some. Here the sample spans 43,000 or so clones, roughly 88% being singletons. This specimen consisted of CD4+ or CD8+ T cells sorted from blood, obtained in a trial of the OX40 agonist ivuxolimab. These receptors originate from an adult with an advanced solid tumor such as melanoma, head and neck, liver or kidney cancer. Both conserved end residues are part of each CDR3. D genes are given only for firm matches. The size of a clone is reported for some rows only, either as once, few or many, or as a class for expanded clones.

abundance	d_gene	v_gene	len	j_gene	CDR3nt	CDR3aa
-	TRBD1	TRBV18	12	TRBJ2-1	TGTGCCAGCGGACAGGGATGGAATGAGCAGTTCTTC	CASGQGWNEQFF
once	-	TRBV28	13	TRBJ1-4	TGTGCCAGCACCGGACAGATGCATGAAAAACTGTTTTTT	CASTGQMHEKLFF
-	TRBD2	TRBV30	12	TRBJ2-1	TGTGCCCGGGGGGGACACCACAATGAGCAGTTCTTC	CARGGHHNEQFF
once	TRBD1	TRBV5-1	14	TRBJ1-1	TGCGCCAGCAGCTCCATGACAGGGTACACTGAAGCTTTCTTT	CASSSMTGYTEAFF
few	-	TRBV28	15	TRBJ1-2	TGTGCCAGCAGTCGCGACTTGGACAGAGCCTATGGCTACACCTTC	CASSRDLDRAYGYTF
-	TRBD2	TRBV27	17	TRBJ2-2	TGTGCCAGCAGTTTTACCCGACTAGCGGGAGTCACCGGGGAGCTGTTTTTT	CASSFTRLAGVTGELFF
-	-	TRBV19	14	TRBJ2-7	TGTGCCAGTAGCATAACAGGGAGCTCCTACGAGCAGTACTTC	CASSITGSSYEQYF
-	-	TRBV19	15	TRBJ2-7	TGTGCCAGTAGTATCGGAGACAGCCTGCGGGACGAGCAGTACTTC	CASSIGDSLRDEQYF
-	-	TRBV6-5	13	TRBJ1-1	TGTGCCAGCAGTAAACAGGGAGTCACTGAAGCTTTCTTT	CASSKQGVTEAFF
-	-	TRBV30	12	TRBJ2-3	TGTGCCTGGAATCGGGACACAGATACGCAGTATTTT	CAWNRDTDTQYF
few	-	TRBV7-9	11	TRBJ1-4	TGTGCCAGCAGCTTAAGGCGGAAACTGTTTTTT	CASSLRRKLFF
-	TRBD1	TRBV2	14	TRBJ1-2	TGTGCCAGCAGGGCCGGACAGGGCTCCTATGGCTACACCTTC	CASRAGQGSYGYTF
-	TRBD1	TRBV4-1	16	TRBJ1-2	TGCGCCAGCAGCCAAGCAGGGACAGGGCAGAGTCATGGCTACACCTTC	CASSQAGTGQSHGYTF
-	-	TRBV7-8	14	TRBJ1-1	TGTGCCAGCAGTCAGTCCCAGGCTTCGCCTGAAGCTTTCTTT	CASSQSQASPEAFF
-	TRBD1	TRBV29-1	16	TRBJ2-3	TGCAGCGTTGAGGGGGGACAGGGTATTAGGACAGATACGCAGTATTTT	CSVEGGQGIRTDTQYF
-	TRBD2	TRBV4-2	15	TRBJ2-7	TGTGCCAGCAGCCGGGGGACTAGCGGAACCTACGAGCAGTACTTC	CASSRGTSGTYEQYF
-	-	TRBV9	21	TRBJ2-1	TGTGCCAGCAGCTCTTATAATCTTTATGGAGAAGCTCGGAGCTCCTACAATGAGCAGTTCTTC	CASSSYNLYGEARSSYNEQFF
once	-	TRBV5-1	12	TRBJ2-7	TGCGCCAGCAGCGGTCCTAACCACGAGCAGTACTTC	CASSGPNHEQYF
-	-	TRBV28	15	TRBJ2-4	TGTGCCAGCAGTTTCGACAGGATAGCCAAAAACATTCAGTACTTC	CASSFDRIAKNIQYF
-	-	TRBV18	15	TRBJ2-2	TGTGCCAGCTCACCAAAGAGTGGGGAATCCGGGGAGCTGTTTTTT	CASSPKSGESGELFF
-	-	TRBV19	16	TRBJ2-2	TGTGCCAGTAGTGTCTGGGCCAGAGAGAACACCGGGGAGCTGTTTTTT	CASSVWARENTGELFF
-	-	TRBV7-9	11	TRBJ2-7	TGTGCCAGCAGGGGTGCCTACGAGCAGTACTTC	CASRGAYEQYF
-	TRBD1	TRBV2	16	TRBJ2-1	TGTGCCAGCAGTGAATTTGGGACAGGTCACTACAATGAGCAGTTCTTC	CASSEFGTGHYNEQFF
-	-	TRBV6-5	15	TRBJ1-1	TGTGCCAGCAGTTATTCTGGGCAGGGTGTTATTGAAGCTTTCTTT	CASSYSGQGVIEAFF
-	TRBD1	TRBV28	18	TRBJ2-7	TGTGCCAGCAGTTCAGACGAAAATCCCGGGACAGGGGCCTACGAGCAGTACTTC	CASSSDENPGTGAYEQYF
-	-	TRBV6-1	15	TRBJ2-3	TGTGCCAGCGAATCCCCAAAAGGGGCTACAGATACGCAGTATTTT	CASESPKGATDTQYF
-	-	TRBV5-1	15	TRBJ2-5	TGCGCCAGCAGCCCTGGAATAGGTCAAGTAGAGACCCAGTACTTC	CASSPGIGQVETQYF
-	-	TRBV11-3	14	TRBJ2-2	TGTGCCAGCGCAATAGCGACGAACACCGGGGAGCTGTTTTTT	CASAIATNTGELFF
-	TRBD1	TRBV19	17	TRBJ1-6	TGTGCCAGTAGTATTGGGACAGGGGGCGCGAATAATTCACCCCTCCACTTT	CASSIGTGGANNSPLHF
-	TRBD2	TRBV27	17	TRBJ2-3	TGTGCCAGCAGTTTAAGACGTGGTCTAGCGGGTACAGATACGCAGTATTTT	CASSLRRGLAGTDTQYF
few	-	TRBV19	16	TRBJ1-5	TGTGCCAGTAGTATGAGGGCGAGGGACTTCGATCAGCCCCAGCATTTT	CASSMRARDFDQPQHF
-	TRBD2	TRBV7-8	18	TRBJ2-1	TGTGCCAGCAGCTTAGGGGGACTAGCCCGAAGCTCCTACAATGAGCAGTTCTTC	CASSLGGLARSSYNEQFF
-	TRBD2	TRBV6-6	15	TRBJ2-7	TGTGCCAGCAGTTACCGGCGGGAGAGGTCCTACGAGCAGTACTTC	CASSYRRERSYEQYF
-	-	TRBV7-9	17	TRBJ2-2	TGTGCCAGCAGCCACCATCCGCGGGGAGCGGCCGTAGGGGAGCTGTTTTTT	CASSHHPRGAAVGELFF
-	-	TRBV30	13	TRBJ2-4	TGTGCCTGGAGTGTCAGGGTGGTCGACATTCAGTACTTC	CAWSVRVVDIQYF
-	-	TRBV20-1	11	TRBJ1-2	TGCAGTGTGGCGTCCGGCTATGGCTACACCTTC	CSVASGYGYTF
-	-	TRBV6-1	14	TRBJ2-7	TGTGCCAGCAGGGGATTTCGGGGTAGTAACGAGCAGTACTTC	CASRGFRGSNEQYF
-	-	TRBV28	14	TRBJ2-7	TGTGCCAGCATCTCTGGGGGCAGGGCGGGCGAGCAGTACTTC	CASISGGRAGEQYF
-	TRBD2	TRBV4-1	15	TRBJ2-7	TGCGCCAGCAGCCAGCGGGGGGACTATTCCTACGAGCAGTACTTC	CASSQRGDYSYEQYF
-	TRBD2	TRBV11-2	15	TRBJ2-3	TGTGCCAGCAGCAGGACGGTGGCGGGAGGGGGTACGCAGTATTTT	CASSRTVAGGGTQYF
-	TRBD1	TRBV18	13	TRBJ1-1	TGTGCCTCCCGAGGGGGCCTGGAGACTGAAGCTTTCTTT	CASRGGLETEAFF
-	-	TRBV7-8	14	TRBJ2-5	TGTGCCAGCAGCTTGGCCGGTGGGGGAGAGACCCAGTACTTC	CASSLAGGGETQYF
-	TRBD1	TRBV27	13	TRBJ1-1	TGTGCCAGCAGTTATCAGGGGGCTACTGAAGCTTTCTTT	CASSYQGATEAFF
-	-	TRBV6-5	13	TRBJ2-7	TGTGCCAGCAGGAGGGGGACTTTCTACGAGCAGTACTTC	CASRRGTFYEQYF
-	-	TRBV12-5	15	TRBJ2-1	TGTGCTAGTGGCCGGGACACCAGCTCCTACAATGAGCAGTTCTTC	CASGRDTSSYNEQFF
-	-	TRBV28	15	TRBJ2-6	TGTGCCAGCAGTTCGTCCCCGACTGGGGCCAACGTCCTGACTTTC	CASSSSPTGANVLTF
-	-	TRBV7-7	16	TRBJ2-1	TGTGCTAGCAGCTCGGGGGGAGGGGGTTCCTACAATGAGCAGTTCTTC	CASSSGGGGSYNEQFF
-	TRBD1	TRBV2	14	TRBJ1-2	TGTGCCAGCAGACGGACAGGGCTGTTAGGTGGCTACACCTTC	CASRRTGLLGGYTF
-	TRBD1	TRBV14	15	TRBJ2-6	TGTGCCAGCAGCCAGGTCGGACAGGGGAAGATAGTCCTGACTTTC	CASSQVGQGKIVLTF
-	TRBD2	TRBV9	16	TRBJ2-7	TGTGCCAGCAGCCCCTGGACTAGCGGGACGTCCTACGAGCAGTACTTC	CASSPWTSGTSYEQYF
few	TRBD1	TRBV4-1	15	TRBJ2-7	TGCGCCAGCAGCCAAGATACAGGGGGTGGGTACGAGCAGTACTTC	CASSQDTGGGYEQYF
-	-	TRBV14	16	TRBJ2-2	TGTGCCAGCAGCCAAGGTTTCACGTTTAGCACCGGGGAGCTGTTTTTT	CASSQGFTFSTGELFF
-	TRBD1	TRBV28	15	TRBJ1-2	TGTGCCAGCAGTCCCAGGGGGCGAAATAACTATGGCTACACCTTC	CASSPRGRNNYGYTF
-	-	TRBV28	14	TRBJ2-3	TGTGCCAGCAGTTTCGGCTCGGGATCAGATACGCAGTATTTT	CASSFGSGSDTQYF
-	-	TRBV15	13	TRBJ2-1	TGTGCCACCAGCAGAGAGCCTATTAATGAGCAGTTCTTC	CATSREPINEQFF
-	-	TRBV10-3	16	TRBJ2-3	TGTGCCATCAGCCGGGACGGGAATAGCTGGACAGATACGCAGTATTTT	CAISRDGNSWTDTQYF
-	-	TRBV7-8	15	TRBJ2-5	TGTGCCAGCAGCTTAGTGGCGGGGAGTAGGGAGACCCAGTACTTC	CASSLVAGSRETQYF
-	TRBD2	TRBV30	12	TRBJ2-7	TGTGCACGGGGACTAGCGGGGTACGAGCAGTACTTC	CARGLAGYEQYF
-	-	TRBV9	15	TRBJ2-2	TGTGCCAGCAGCGTAGCAGGGGCGAACACCGGGGAGCTGTTTTTT	CASSVAGANTGELFF